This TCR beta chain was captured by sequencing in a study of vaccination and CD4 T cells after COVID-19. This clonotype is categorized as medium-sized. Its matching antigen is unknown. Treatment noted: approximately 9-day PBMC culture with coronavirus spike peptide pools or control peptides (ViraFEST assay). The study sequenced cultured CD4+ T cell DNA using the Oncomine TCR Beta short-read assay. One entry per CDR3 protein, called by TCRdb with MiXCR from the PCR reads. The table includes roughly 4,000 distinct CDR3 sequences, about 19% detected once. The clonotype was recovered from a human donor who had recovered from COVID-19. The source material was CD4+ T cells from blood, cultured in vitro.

The CDR3 spells CSASPPRDSYEQYF. Written as DNA, the CDR3 is TGCAGTGCTAGCCCCCCTAGGGACTCCTACGAGCAGTACTTC. The chain joins TRBV20-1 to TRBJ2-7, with unresolved D. The CDR3 loop spans 14 amino acids. Germline V lookup: CDR1 DFQATT, CDR2 SNEGSKA (reference sequence). The V end was cut by 3 bases, the J end by 0 bases, with 12 bases between.